This TCR beta chain comes out of a study of CD8+CD57+ T cells in acquired aplastic anemia. V gave up 1 base and J gave up 8 bases, with 8 bases separating them. Germline V lookup: CDR1 SGHVS, CDR2 FNYEAQ. The CDR3 loop spans 12 amino acids. Patients selected for sequencing had displayed CD8+CD57+ cell expansion by flow cytometry. Genomic DNA acted as the template from which TCR beta VDJ combination and CDR3 sequence profiling were carried out. Using its own MiXCR run on the reads, TCRdb lists one record per CDR3 protein. The sample lists 450,000 to 600,000 distinct CDR3 sequences, roughly a third seen once, with around 0.82% in the top ten.

The sequence came from a human donor with aplastic anemia. The chain couples TRBV7-6 to TRBJ1-2, with D perhaps matching TRBD1 (5 bases). The sample taken for sequencing was sorted CD4+, CD8+, or CD8+CD57+ T cells (not recorded which) from PBMCs. The CDR3 sequence: CASSLDGAGYTF. As DNA, the CDR3 is TGTGCCAGCAGCTTAGATGGGGCGGGCTACACCTTC.